The 12 T cell receptor beta chains presented below share a single source sample, sequenced in a study of blood T cells in healthy people across ages. The second PCR ran about 7 to 12 cycles with a sample-barcoded 5' primer and J-beta primers. MiXCR was run by TCRdb on the 5' RACE reads, yielding one entry per CDR3 protein. The top ten hold under 30% of the sample, which has 1,800,000 or so distinct CDR3 sequences, 30% to 40% seen once. Sequenced input: blood. These receptors came from a human donor in good health.

V usage is TRBV5-1 and J usage is TRBJ2-1, with TRBD2 matching over 7 bases. CDR3 length equals 16 residues. Trimming cost V 1 base and J 5 bases; bases outside gene matches: 9. Germline values: CDR1 SGHRS, CDR2 YFSETQ. Here the CDR3 reads CASSLWGGAGNNEQFF. As DNA, the CDR3 is TGCGCCAGCAGCTTGTGGGGAGGAGCGGGGAACAATGAGCAGTTCTTC.

The rearrangement joins TRBV29-1 to TRBJ2-7, with D possibly TRBD1 on 6 matching bases. Trimming took 2 bases from V and 1 from J, leaving 18 bases between them. The germline gives CDR1 SQVTM, CDR2 ANQGSEA. The CDR3 is made up of 16 amino acids. As DNA, the CDR3 is TGCAGCGTTGAATTGTTTGGGGACAAGGGTTCCTACGAGCAGTACTTC. Protein: CSVELFGDKGSYEQYF.

This clonotype was recorded a few times. V usage is TRBV20-1 and J usage is TRBJ2-7; D remains unclear. The CDR3 has 11 amino acids. From germline, CDR1 is DFQATT and CDR2 SNEGSKA (reference sequence). Trimming stripped 3 bases from V and 2 bases from J, with 5 bases between. CDR3 nucleotide sequence: TGCAGTGCTAGCGCAACCTACGAGCAGTACTTC. Translated, it gives CSASATYEQYF.

This clonotype came up a few times. The J gene is TRBJ2-3, the V gene TRBV25-1, with D perhaps matching TRBD1 (5 bases). CDR3 size: 13 residues. Trimming removed 1 base at V and 6 bases at J, with 8 bases between. The germline gives CDR1 MGHDK, CDR2 SYGVNS. The CDR3 spells CASSELGADTQYF. The CDR3 DNA reads TGTGCCAGCAGTGAATTAGGGGCGGATACGCAGTATTTT. Based on the CDR3 plus reference TRBV25-1 and TRBJ2-3, the full variable domain is EADIYQTPRYLVIGTGKKITLECSQTMGHDKMYWYQQDPGMELHLIHYSYGVNSTEKGDLSSESTVSRIRTEHFPLTLESARPSHTSQYLCASSELGADTQYFGPGTRLTVL.

This chain connects TRBV2 to TRBJ1-6, with 8 bases that match TRBD1. Germline CDR1 reads SNHLY; CDR2 reads FYNNEI. The CDR3 totals 17 residues. Unmatched junction bases numbered 11, after V lost 2 bases and J lost 8 bases. DNA of the CDR3: TGTGCCAGCAGTGAATTTGGGGGGACAGGACCCGATTCACCCCTCCACTTT. Protein: CASSEFGGTGPDSPLHF.

The rearrangement uses TRBV6-6 and TRBJ2-7; D may correspond to TRBD1 or TRBD2 (5 bases each). The germline V gene encodes CDR1 MNHNY and CDR2 SVGAGI (reference sequence). V shed 2 bases and J shed 3 bases, with 14 bases lying between them. The CDR3 extends over 15 amino acids. CDR3 loop: CASSYGGQGFYEQYF. DNA for the CDR3: TGTGCCAGCAGTTACGGGGGTCAGGGATTCTACGAGCAGTACTTC.

This chain uses TRBV7-3 with TRBJ2-6; D remains unclear. Germline V CDR1 and CDR2: SGHTA, FQGTGA. This CDR3 spans 14 amino acids. V lost 7 bases and J 0 bases, leaving 7 bases between the germline ends. DNA of the CDR3: TGTGCCAGCAAGGGAAGCTCTGGGGCCAACGTCCTGACTTTC. It yields the protein CASKGSSGANVLTF.

This clonotype was counted only a few times. CDR3 nucleotide sequence: TGTGCCATCAGTTCGGAGGGAAATCAGCCCCAGCATTTT. Translation: CAISSEGNQPQHF. The chain recombines TRBV10-3 with TRBJ1-5, with D uncertain. Trimming stripped 5 bases from V and 4 bases from J, with 9 bases between. CDR1 and CDR2 from the germline V gene are ENHRY and SYGVKD. CDR3 size: 13 residues.

This clonotype showed up just a few times. This sequence joins TRBV27 and TRBJ2-7; possibly TRBD1 for D (5 bases). V was clipped by 3 bases and J by 2 bases, with 11 bases between them. The V gene's germline CDR1 is MNHEY and CDR2 SMNVEV (reference sequence). The CDR3 is made up of 14 amino acids. The CDR3 here is CASSFQGVTYEQYF. CDR3 DNA: TGTGCCAGCAGTTTTCAGGGTGTTACCTACGAGCAGTACTTC.

The V call is TRBV29-1, the J call TRBJ1-2; D remains unclear. This CDR3 is built from 13 residues. V gave up 7 bases and J gave up 7 bases, with 19 bases separating them. The germline CDR1 and CDR2 sequences are SQVTM and ANQGSEA. CDR3 region: CSAVDGVGAGYTF. CDR3 sequence (DNA): TGCAGCGCCGTGGACGGGGTGGGAGCTGGCTACACCTTC.

There are a few counts of this clonotype. The rearrangement links TRBV9 to TRBJ2-7, with 9 bases lining up with TRBD1. The junction had 18 bases not matched to a gene; V was cut back by 2 bases and J by 6 bases. Germline CDR1 and CDR2: SGDLS and YYNGEE. The CDR3 consists of 18 residues. In nucleotides, the CDR3 is TGTGCCAGCAGCGTTTACTCTCGCCCGGGACAGGGATTGGCCGAGCAGTACTTC. Encoded protein: CASSVYSRPGQGLAEQYF.

The rearrangement links TRBV5-5 to TRBJ1-1; perhaps TRBD1 as D (6 bases). This CDR3 has 16 residues. Germline V gene data show CDR1 as SGHKS and CDR2 as YYEKEE (reference sequence). Trimming cost V 0 bases and J 0 bases, with 12 bases left between them. In DNA, the CDR3 is TGTGCCAGCAGCTTGGTAGGGGGAAGGTTGAACACTGAAGCTTTCTTT. Encoded protein: CASSLVGGRLNTEAFF.